Sequencing of this T cell receptor (beta chain) was carried out in a study of T cell repertoires in cytomegalovirus infection. TCRdb used MiXCR to reprocess the reads, holding one entry per CDR3 protein. The sample shows about a million distinct CDR3 sequences, approximately 30% of them seen only once. Trimming cost V 0 bases and J 8 bases; bases outside gene matches: 8. Germline V gene data show CDR1 as MGHRA and CDR2 as YSYEKL. The CDR3 is 15 residues long. This clonotype was counted only a few times. The antigen is unknown. Sequenced material: cultured CD8+ T cells from PBMCs, taken from culture after CMV antigen stimulation. This clonotype was obtained from a human donor in good health (CMV status not recorded). Some clones in this sample may be carry-over from other donors' samples. This chain connects TRBV4-1 to TRBJ1-1; 8 bases are a match to TRBD1. The chain's CDR3 is CASSQDPGRGREAFF. DNA of the CDR3: TGCGCCAGCAGCCAAGATCCCGGCAGGGGGCGGGAAGCTTTCTTT.